Listed below are T cell receptor beta chains from one sample, sequenced in a study of patients and donors after allogeneic stem cell transplantation. TCRdb re-called the RT-PCR reads through MiXCR, storing one row per CDR3 protein. The sample lists 150,000 to 200,000 distinct CDR3 sequences, roughly 22% seen once, with roughly 26% in the top ten. Material: blood, either unsorted or a sorted T cell fraction (not recorded which). The source of these receptors is a human donor who was either an allogeneic HSCT recipient or a stem cell or donor lymphocyte infusion donor (not recorded which). It is not recorded whose cells these are; they may come from a transplant donor. The CDR3 runs from the conserved cysteine through the conserved F or W. The D gene is left open where the match is weak. Clone size is shown for a subset of rows, as once, few, many or a class of expanded clone.

D gene,clone size,J gene,V gene,CDR3 protein,CDR3 DNA
.,.,TRBJ2-5,TRBV5-1,CASSLAPTPQETQYF,TGCGCCAGCAGCCTAGCTCCGACTCCCCAAGAGACCCAGTACTTC
.,.,TRBJ1-2,TRBV20-1,CSARPGNSGYTF,TGCAGTGCTAGACCCGGAAACTCTGGCTACACCTTC
.,few,TRBJ1-4,TRBV6-5,CASRRTGTENEKLFF,TGTGCCAGCAGGAGAACCGGGACGGAAAATGAAAAACTGTTTTTT
.,few,TRBJ2-7,TRBV10-3,CATRQEPSYEQYF,TGTGCCACTAGACAGGAGCCTTCCTACGAGCAGTACTTC
.,.,TRBJ2-3,TRBV18,CASSPLGRTGDTQYF,TGTGCCAGCTCACCATTGGGCAGAACAGGGGATACGCAGTATTTT
TRBD1,.,TRBJ2-1,TRBV6-4,CASSVRGQQYNEQFF,TGTGCCAGCAGTGTTAGGGGACAGCAATACAATGAGCAGTTCTTC
.,many,TRBJ1-4,TRBV12-3/TRBV12-4,CASRSQQFSNEKLFF,TGTGCCAGCAGATCCCAACAGTTTTCTAATGAAAAACTGTTTTTT
.,few,TRBJ1-5,TRBV12-3/TRBV12-4,CASSLDFTGARDQPQHF,TGTGCCAGCAGCTTGGACTTTACGGGGGCACGGGATCAGCCCCAGCATTTT
TRBD2,few,TRBJ2-1,TRBV9,CASSVGPLLAGGYNEQFF,TGTGCCAGCAGCGTAGGCCCCCTACTAGCGGGGGGATACAATGAGCAGTTCTTC
.,few,TRBJ1-1,TRBV7-2,CASSLATEAFF,TGTGCCAGCAGCTTAGCCACTGAAGCTTTCTTT
TRBD2,few,TRBJ2-7,TRBV20-1,CSATRTSGYTYEQYF,TGCAGTGCTACCCGGACTAGCGGATATACCTACGAGCAGTACTTC
.,.,TRBJ2-7,TRBV21-1,CASSKGGNLYEQYF,TGTGCCAGCAGCAAAGGCGGGAACCTCTACGAGCAGTACTTC
.,few,TRBJ1-1,TRBV30,CAWSEISNTEAFF,TGTGCCTGGAGTGAAATTTCGAACACTGAAGCTTTCTTT
.,few,TRBJ2-7,TRBV20-1,CSAMGSSYEQYF,TGCAGTGCAATGGGGAGCTCCTACGAGCAGTACTTC
.,.,TRBJ1-2,TRBV5-1,CASSTHDSRNGYTF,TGCGCCAGCAGCACCCACGACTCTAGGAATGGCTACACCTTC
TRBD1,.,TRBJ2-2,TRBV29-1,CSVVLRRDRATRAGELFF,TGCAGCGTTGTATTACGCCGAGACAGGGCAACCCGGGCCGGGGAGCTGTTTTTT
.,.,TRBJ2-5,TRBV6-5,CASSYSAEEETQYF,TGTGCCAGCAGTTACTCGGCCGAAGAAGAGACCCAGTACTTC